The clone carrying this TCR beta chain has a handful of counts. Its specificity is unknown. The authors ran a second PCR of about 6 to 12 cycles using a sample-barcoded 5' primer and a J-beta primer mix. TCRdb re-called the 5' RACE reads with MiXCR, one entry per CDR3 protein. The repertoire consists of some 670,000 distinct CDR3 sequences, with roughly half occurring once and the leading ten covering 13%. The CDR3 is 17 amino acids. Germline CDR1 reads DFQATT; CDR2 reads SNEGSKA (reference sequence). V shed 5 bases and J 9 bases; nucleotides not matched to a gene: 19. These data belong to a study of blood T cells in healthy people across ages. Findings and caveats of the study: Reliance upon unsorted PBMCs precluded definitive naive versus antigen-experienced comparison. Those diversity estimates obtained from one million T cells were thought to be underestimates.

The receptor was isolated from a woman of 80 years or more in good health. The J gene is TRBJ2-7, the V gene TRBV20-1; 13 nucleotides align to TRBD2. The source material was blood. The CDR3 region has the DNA TGCAGTGCTGGGCGGGAACTAGCGGGAGGGAGTAATCTTTGGCAGTACTTC. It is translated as CSAGRELAGGSNLWQYF.